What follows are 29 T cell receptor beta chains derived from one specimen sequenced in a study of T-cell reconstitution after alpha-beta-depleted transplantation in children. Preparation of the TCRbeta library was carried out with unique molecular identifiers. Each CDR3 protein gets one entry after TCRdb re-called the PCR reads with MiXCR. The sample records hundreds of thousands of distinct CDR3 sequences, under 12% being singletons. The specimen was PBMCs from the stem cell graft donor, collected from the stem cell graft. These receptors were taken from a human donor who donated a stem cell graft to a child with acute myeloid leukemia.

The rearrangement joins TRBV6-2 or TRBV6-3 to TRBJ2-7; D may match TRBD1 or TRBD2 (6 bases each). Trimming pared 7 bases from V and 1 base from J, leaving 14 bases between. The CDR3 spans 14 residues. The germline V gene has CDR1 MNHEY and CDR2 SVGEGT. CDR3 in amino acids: CASTSWGASYEQYF. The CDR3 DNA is TGTGCCAGCACCTCTTGGGGGGCGTCCTACGAGCAGTACTTC.

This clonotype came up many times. The CDR3 DNA reads as TGTGCCAGCAGTTTAGCTAGCGGGAGTCAAGGAGAGCAGTACTTC. Its protein product is CASSLASGSQGEQYF. The V and J genes are TRBV25-1 and TRBJ2-7, with 10 nucleotides matching TRBD2. The length of the CDR3 is 15 residues. In germline, CDR1 is MGHDK, CDR2 SYGVNS. Trimming removed 5 bases from V and 7 bases from J; junction bases left unmatched: 11.

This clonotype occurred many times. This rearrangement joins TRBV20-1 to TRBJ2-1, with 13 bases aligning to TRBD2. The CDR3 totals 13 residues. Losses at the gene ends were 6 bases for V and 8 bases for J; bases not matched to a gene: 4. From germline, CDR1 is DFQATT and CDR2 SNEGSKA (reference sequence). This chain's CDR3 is CSARLAGGYEQFF. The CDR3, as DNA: TGCAGTGCCAGACTAGCGGGAGGATATGAGCAGTTCTTC.

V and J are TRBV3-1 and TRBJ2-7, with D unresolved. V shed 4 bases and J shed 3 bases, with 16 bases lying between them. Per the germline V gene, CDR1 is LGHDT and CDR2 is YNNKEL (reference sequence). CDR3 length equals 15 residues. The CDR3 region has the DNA TGTGCCAGCAGCCTAGGTCGCTCCCTCTACTACGAGCAGTACTTC. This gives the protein CASSLGRSLYYEQYF.

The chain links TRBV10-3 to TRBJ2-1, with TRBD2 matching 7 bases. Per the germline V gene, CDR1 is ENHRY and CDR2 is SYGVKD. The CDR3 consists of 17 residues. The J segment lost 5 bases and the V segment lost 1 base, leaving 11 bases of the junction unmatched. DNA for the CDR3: TGTGCCATCAGTGAGTACTCCACTAGCGCCAATGACAATGAGCAGTTCTTC. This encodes CAISEYSTSANDNEQFF.

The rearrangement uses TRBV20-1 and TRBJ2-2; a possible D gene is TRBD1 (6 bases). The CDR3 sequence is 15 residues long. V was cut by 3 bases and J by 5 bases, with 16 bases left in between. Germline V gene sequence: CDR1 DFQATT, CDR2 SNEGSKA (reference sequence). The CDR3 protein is CSARGAPTGTGELFF. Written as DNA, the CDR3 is TGCAGTGCTAGGGGGGCTCCAACGGGGACCGGGGAGCTGTTTTTT.

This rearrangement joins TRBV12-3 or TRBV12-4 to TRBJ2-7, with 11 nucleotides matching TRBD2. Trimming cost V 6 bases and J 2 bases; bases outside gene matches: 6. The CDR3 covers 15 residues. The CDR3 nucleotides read TGTGCCAGCAGCCCTAGCGGGAGGCTCACCTACGAGCAGTACTTC. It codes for CASSPSGRLTYEQYF.

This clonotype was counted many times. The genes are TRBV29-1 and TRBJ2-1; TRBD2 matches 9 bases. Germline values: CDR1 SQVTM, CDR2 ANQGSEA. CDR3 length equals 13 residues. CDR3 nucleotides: TGCAGTGAGGAGGGTAGCGGGAGTAATGAGCAGTTCTTC. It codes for CSEEGSGSNEQFF.

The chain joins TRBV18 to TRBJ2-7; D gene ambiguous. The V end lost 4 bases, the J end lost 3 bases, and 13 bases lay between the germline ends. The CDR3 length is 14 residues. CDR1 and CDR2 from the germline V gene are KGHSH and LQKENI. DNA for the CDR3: TGTGCCAGCTCACTCGCTGGCAGCGACTACGAGCAGTACTTC. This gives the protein CASSLAGSDYEQYF.

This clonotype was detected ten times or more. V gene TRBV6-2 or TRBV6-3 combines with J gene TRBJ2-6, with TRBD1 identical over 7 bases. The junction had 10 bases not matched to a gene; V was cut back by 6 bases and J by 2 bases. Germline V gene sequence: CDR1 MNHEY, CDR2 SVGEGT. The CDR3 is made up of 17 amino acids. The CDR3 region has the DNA TGTGCCAGCAGATCTCCAGGGGGTCGCCCTGGGGCCAACGTCCTGACTTTC. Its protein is CASRSPGGRPGANVLTF.

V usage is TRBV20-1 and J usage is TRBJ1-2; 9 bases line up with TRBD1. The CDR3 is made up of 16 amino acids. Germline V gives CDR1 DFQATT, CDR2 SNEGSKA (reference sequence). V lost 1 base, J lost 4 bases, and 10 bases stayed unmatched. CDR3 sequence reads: CSARVAGQGQGYGYTF. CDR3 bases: TGCAGTGCTAGAGTGGCCGGACAGGGGCAAGGCTATGGCTACACCTTC.

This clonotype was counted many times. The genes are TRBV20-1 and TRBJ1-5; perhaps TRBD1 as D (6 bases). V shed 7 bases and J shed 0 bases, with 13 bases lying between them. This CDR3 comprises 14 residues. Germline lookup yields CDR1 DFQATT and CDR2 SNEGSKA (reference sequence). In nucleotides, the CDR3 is TGCAGTGTGGGCAGGGGAAATAGCAATCAGCCCCAGCATTTT. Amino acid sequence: CSVGRGNSNQPQHF.

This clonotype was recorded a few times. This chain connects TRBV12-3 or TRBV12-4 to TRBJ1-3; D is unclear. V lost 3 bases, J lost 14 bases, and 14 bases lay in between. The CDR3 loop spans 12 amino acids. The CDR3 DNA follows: TGTGCCAGCAGTTTGCCCGGACGGACTCTATATTTT. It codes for CASSLPGRTLYF.

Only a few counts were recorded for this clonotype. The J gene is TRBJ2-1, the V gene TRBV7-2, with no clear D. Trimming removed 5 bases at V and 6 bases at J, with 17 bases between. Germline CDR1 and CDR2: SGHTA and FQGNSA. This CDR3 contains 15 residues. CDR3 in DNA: TGTGCCAGCAGCCCCCAATCTATACGGATCAATGAGCAGTTCTTC. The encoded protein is CASSPQSIRINEQFF.

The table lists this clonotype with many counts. The CDR3 loop is CASSPRTGRSYEQYF. The CDR3 DNA reads as TGTGCCAGCAGCCCCCGAACCGGACGGTCGTACGAGCAGTACTTC. The chain recombines TRBV28 with TRBJ2-7, with D unclear. This CDR3 spans 15 amino acids. V was clipped by 6 bases and J by 4 bases, with 19 bases between them. Germline CDR1 is MDHEN and CDR2 is SYDVKM.

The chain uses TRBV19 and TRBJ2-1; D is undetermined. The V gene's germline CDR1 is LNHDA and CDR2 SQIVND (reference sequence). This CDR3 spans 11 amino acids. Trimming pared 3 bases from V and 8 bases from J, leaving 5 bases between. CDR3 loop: CASSITHEQFF. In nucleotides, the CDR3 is TGTGCCAGTAGTATCACACATGAGCAGTTCTTC.

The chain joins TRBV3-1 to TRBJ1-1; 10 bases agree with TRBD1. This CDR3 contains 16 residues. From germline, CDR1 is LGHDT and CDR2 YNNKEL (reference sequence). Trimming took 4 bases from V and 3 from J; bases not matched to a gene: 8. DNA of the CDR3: TGTGCCAGCAGCCTTCGCTCCGGGACAGGGGACACTGAAGCTTTCTTT. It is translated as CASSLRSGTGDTEAFF.

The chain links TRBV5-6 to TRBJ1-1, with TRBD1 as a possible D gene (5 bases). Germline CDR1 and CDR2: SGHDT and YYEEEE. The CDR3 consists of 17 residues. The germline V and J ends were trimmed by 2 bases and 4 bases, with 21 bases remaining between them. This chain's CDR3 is CASSFQFTGVESTEAFF. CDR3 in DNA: TGTGCCAGCAGCTTTCAATTTACGGGGGTTGAGTCCACTGAAGCTTTCTTT.

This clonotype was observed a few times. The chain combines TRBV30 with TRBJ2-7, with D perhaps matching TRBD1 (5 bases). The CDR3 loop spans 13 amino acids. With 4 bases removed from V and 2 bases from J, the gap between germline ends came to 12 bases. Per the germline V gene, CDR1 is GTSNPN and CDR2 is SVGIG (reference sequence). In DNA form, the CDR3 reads TGTGCCTGGAATTTGAAAGGGGCCTACGAGCAGTACTTC. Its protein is CAWNLKGAYEQYF.

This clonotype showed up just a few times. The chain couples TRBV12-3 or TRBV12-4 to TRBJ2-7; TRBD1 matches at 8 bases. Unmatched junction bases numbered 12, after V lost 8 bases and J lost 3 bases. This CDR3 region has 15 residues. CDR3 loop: CASQARDRFHYEQYF. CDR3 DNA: TGTGCCAGCCAGGCTAGGGACAGGTTTCACTACGAGCAGTACTTC.

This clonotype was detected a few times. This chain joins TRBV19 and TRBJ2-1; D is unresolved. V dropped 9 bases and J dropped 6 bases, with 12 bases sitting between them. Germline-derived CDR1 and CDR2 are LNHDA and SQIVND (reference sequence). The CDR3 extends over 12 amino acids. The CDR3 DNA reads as TGTGCCAGCCTGGATCTTGCCAATGAGCAGTTCTTC. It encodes CASLDLANEQFF.

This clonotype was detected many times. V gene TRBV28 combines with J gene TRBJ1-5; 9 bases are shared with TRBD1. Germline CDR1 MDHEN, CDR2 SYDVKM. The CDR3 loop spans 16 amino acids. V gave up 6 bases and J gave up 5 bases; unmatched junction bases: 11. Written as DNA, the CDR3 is TGTGCCAGCAGAGGTCCCGGGACAGGGTCGCATCAGCCCCAGCATTTT. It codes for CASRGPGTGSHQPQHF.

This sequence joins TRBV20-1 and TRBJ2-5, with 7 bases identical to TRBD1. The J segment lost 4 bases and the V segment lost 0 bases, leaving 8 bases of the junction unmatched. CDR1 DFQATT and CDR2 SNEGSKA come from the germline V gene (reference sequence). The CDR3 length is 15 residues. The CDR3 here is CSARELGTARETQYF. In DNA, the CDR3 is TGCAGTGCTAGAGAGCTGGGGACAGCTCGAGAGACCCAGTACTTC.

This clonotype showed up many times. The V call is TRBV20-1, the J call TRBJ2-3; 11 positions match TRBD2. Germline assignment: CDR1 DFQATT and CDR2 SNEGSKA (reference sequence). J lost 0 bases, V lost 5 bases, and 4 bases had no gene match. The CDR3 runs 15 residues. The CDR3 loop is CSAAWTSGSTDTQYF. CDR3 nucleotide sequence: TGCAGTGCTGCGTGGACTAGCGGGAGCACAGATACGCAGTATTTT.

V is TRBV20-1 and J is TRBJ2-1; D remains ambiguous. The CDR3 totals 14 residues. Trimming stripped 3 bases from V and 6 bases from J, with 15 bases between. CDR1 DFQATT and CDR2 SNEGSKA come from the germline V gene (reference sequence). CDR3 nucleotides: TGCAGTGCTAGGGCCCCGGGTCCTTCCAATGAGCAGTTCTTC. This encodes CSARAPGPSNEQFF.

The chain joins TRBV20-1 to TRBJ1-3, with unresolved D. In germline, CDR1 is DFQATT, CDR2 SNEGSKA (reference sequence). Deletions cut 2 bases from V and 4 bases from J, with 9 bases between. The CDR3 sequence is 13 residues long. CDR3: CSARSNDGNTIYF. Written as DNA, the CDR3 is TGCAGTGCTAGAAGTAATGACGGAAACACCATATATTTT.

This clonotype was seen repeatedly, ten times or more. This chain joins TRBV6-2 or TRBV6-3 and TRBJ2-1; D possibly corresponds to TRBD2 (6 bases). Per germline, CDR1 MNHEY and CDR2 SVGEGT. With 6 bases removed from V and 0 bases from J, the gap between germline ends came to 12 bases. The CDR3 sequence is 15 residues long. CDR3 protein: CASRWTTVSYNEQFF. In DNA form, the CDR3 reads TGTGCCAGCAGGTGGACTACCGTCTCCTACAATGAGCAGTTCTTC.

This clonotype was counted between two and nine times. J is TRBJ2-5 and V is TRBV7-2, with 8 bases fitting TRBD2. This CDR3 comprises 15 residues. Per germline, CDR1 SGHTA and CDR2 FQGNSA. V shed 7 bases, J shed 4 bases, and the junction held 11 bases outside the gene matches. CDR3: CASTWGLAGLETQYF. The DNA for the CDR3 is TGTGCCAGCACCTGGGGCCTAGCGGGTTTAGAGACCCAGTACTTC.

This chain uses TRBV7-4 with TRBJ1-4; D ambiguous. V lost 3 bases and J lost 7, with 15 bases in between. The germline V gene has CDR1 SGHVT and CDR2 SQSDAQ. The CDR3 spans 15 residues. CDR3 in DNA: TGTGCCAGCAGCTTTCGCCGACAAGGGAGTGAAAAACTGTTTTTT. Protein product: CASSFRRQGSEKLFF.